In its sample, the clone carrying this T cell receptor beta chain was seen a few times. Its antigen is not known. The data were obtained in a study of cytomegalovirus exposure and HLA in healthy donors. At the level of the study: HLA-typed donors contributed 65 million to 95 million unique TCRs, which were held in an early data release.

The V and J ends lost 7 bases and 2 bases respectively, with 9 bases between them. The CDR3 consists of 13 residues. The germline V gene encodes CDR1 MDHEN and CDR2 SYDVKM. Regarding the study as a whole: A missense variant in DCLRE1C was later tied to TCR beta V- and J-gene trimming. The study designated roughly 150 TCR beta chains cytomegalovirus-associated. High specificity and sensitivity for cytomegalovirus status were reported for the classifier.

The PCR was carried out with 60 Vbeta primers and 13 Jbeta primers. Clones were sequenced by immunoSEQ multiplex PCR, and TCRdb holds only the in-frame ones, with some missing. The repertoire includes 130,000 to 150,000 clones, around three quarters of them detected once, and 2% to 2.5% sits in the top ten. The material sequenced was PBMCs. J is TRBJ1-5 and V is TRBV28; D ambiguous. The source of this sequence is a man aged 25-45 years in good health and CMV-seronegative. The CDR3 is CASTETGNQPQHF. Here the CDR3 DNA reads TGTGCCAGCACCGAGACTGGCAATCAGCCCCAGCATTTT.